This T cell receptor (beta chain) was sequenced during a study of T cells after posttransplantation cyclophosphamide (dated by TCRdb to about 2016). With respect to the entire study: T cell repertoire reconstitution was tracked by TRB sequencing after myeloablative bone marrow transplantation in which posttransplantation cyclophosphamide was used as GVHD prophylaxis. Public TRB sequences were queried against a database of over 3,600 sequences associated with responses to pathogens, tumor antigens, self-antigens and alloantigens. Antigen receptor sequencing was done on samples from about 38 PTCy-treated patients and from 15 to 20 related bone marrow donors of those patients. Because TRA and TRB clonality were tightly correlated in fewer than 10 samples, subsequent TCR analyses were focused on TRB only. In 3 patients, TRB sequencing was also performed on up to roughly 3 more blood samples taken 2 to 5.2 years after transplant, and in 4 patients, pretransplant blood was also TRB-sequenced. Blood from every one of the roughly 33 PTCy patients who had 1-year posttransplant specimens underwent TRB sequencing.

TRB sequencing was run on genomic DNA with either the immunoSEQ assay at survey resolution or the hsTCRB kit. In the original analysis: The immunoSEQ software was used for initial read processing, and the LymphoSeq R package was used for repertoire analyses. Clonality was computed as 1 minus normalized Shannon entropy; Gini coefficient was also calculated for each TRB dataset. To infer phenotypes in unsorted samples, TRB sequences from sorted subsets of the recipient or donor were mapped onto unsorted samples from the same recipient. TCRdb obtained this table from immuneACCESS and retained in-frame rearrangements with V and J assigned. These tables miss some clones; where compared with another copy, unresolved V genes account for less than half of the shortfall, and the remainder is unexplained. V and J calls and clone size are given by that table; D and trimming were obtained from the DNA. The sample yields approximately 30,000 clones; about 90% were counted once. In total, the top ten clones hold over 0.2% of the sample.

Cut back by 3 bases and 4 bases, the V and J ends lie 13 bases apart. The CDR1 and CDR2 encoded by the germline V gene are SGDLS and YYNGEE. From cysteine to phenylalanine, the CDR3 is 14 amino acids long. The only DNA kept is the CDR3, 42 bases in frame from the first base. Remarks on this clone: What antigen it recognizes has not been identified. No base quality values were provided; no much bigger clone lies one nucleotide off.

Viable CD3+CD4+ or CD3+CD8+ cells that were CCR7+CD45RA+CD45RO-CD95-CD27+CD28+ were classified as naive T cells. On the day of marrow donation, related bone marrow donors gave peripheral blood samples. Peripheral blood and bone marrow mononuclear cells were isolated by Ficoll-Hypaque density centrifugation and cryopreserved. FACS on a FACSAria II was used to sort CD4+ and CD8+ T cells, including the naive and memory subsets. What the study reported, not specific to this receptor: The TRB repertoires of T cells infiltrating skin or GI tract showed only limited overlap with the TRB repertoires of T cells in blood. Across a few dozen patients, TRB clonality was highly associated with recipient CMV seropositivity and CMV reactivation, and diversity in PTCy patients was similar to diversity in CNI/methotrexate controls. Donor-recipient similarity was low at 1-2 months but increased during the first year, and donor CD8+ memory clones often dominated later blood repertoires.

The origin of this receptor is a woman in her sixties or seventies in good health, CMV-negative, and a related stem cell transplant donor. The chain couples TRBV9 to TRBJ1-2, and the D gene may be TRBD1, 5 bases matching. Sequencing used naive CD4+ T cells sorted from PBMCs. CDR3 reads: CASSGRQPIYGYTF. The bases are TGTGCCAGCAGCGGGAGACAGCCGATCTATGGCTACACCTTC.